Listed here are 6 T cell receptor beta chains from one sample, sequenced in a study of post-analysis software for immune sequencing data (dated by TCRdb to 2014 to 2015). Broader findings and caveats from the paper: Significantly higher frequencies in patients than in controls were found for about 5 TRBV segments, including TRBV5-6, TRBV5-1 and TRBV20-1.

These receptors' antigens are unknown. Library preparation was by PCR. TCRdb lists the instrument as Illumina HiSeq 2500. To reduce PCR and sequencing biases, unique molecular identifiers were incorporated into the TCR beta cDNA libraries. TCRdb reprocessing: public reads trimmed at Q25 with fastp, clones called with MiXCR, in-frame beta chains kept. Each CDR3 protein gets just one entry, which takes the most common genes and DNA from the rows behind it. Here the sample has some 800,000 distinct CDR3 sequences; roughly 50% occur a single time. In total, the top ten clones hold roughly 4.4% of the sample. Material: blood. Every receptor here comes from a girl between 5 and 17 years old with multiple sclerosis.

The chain uses TRBV5-8 and TRBJ2-3; 9 nucleotides agree with TRBD1. Germline CDR1 reads SGHTS; CDR2 reads YDEGEE. Trimming removed 4 bases from V and 4 bases from J; junction bases left unmatched: 4. This CDR3 comprises 14 residues. The CDR3 DNA reads as TGTGCCAGCAGCCGCGACAGGGGGGCAGATACGCAGTATTTT. Protein: CASSRDRGADTQYF.

There are a few counts of this clonotype. This chain joins TRBV20-1 and TRBJ2-5; no firm D call. This CDR3 spans 16 amino acids. V lost 3 bases and J 3 bases, leaving 20 bases between the germline ends. From germline, CDR1 is DFQATT and CDR2 SNEGSKA (reference sequence). The CDR3, as DNA: TGCAGTGCTAGCACCCGGTACGGTGGGGTGGAAGAGACCCAGTACTTC. Translated, it gives CSASTRYGGVEETQYF.

The rearrangement uses TRBV6-5 and TRBJ2-7; either TRBD1 or TRBD2 may fit D (5 bases each). The J call may not be correct, given that the DNA end is closer to TRBJ2-5. CDR3 length: 13 amino acids. The V gene's germline CDR1 is MNHEY and CDR2 SVGAGI. The CDR3 loop is CASREVGEETQYF. The CDR3 DNA sequence: TGTGCCAGCAGGGAGGTGGGGGAAGAGACCCAGTACTTC.

The chain employs TRBV3-1 and TRBJ2-2; D gene ambiguous. The CDR3 runs 17 residues. V was trimmed by 7 bases and J by 1 base, leaving 19 bases between them. Germline lookup yields CDR1 LGHDT and CDR2 YNNKEL (reference sequence). The CDR3 nucleotides are TGTGCCAGCACCGATCAACGCTACTACAGGAACACCGGGGAGCTGTTTTTT. It encodes CASTDQRYYRNTGELFF.

There are a few counts of this clonotype. CDR3 loop: CASSTRGQTSGQSSYEQYF. DNA for the CDR3: TGTGCCAGCAGCACCAGGGGACAGACTAGCGGCCAGAGCTCCTACGAGCAGTACTTC. The chain uses TRBV28 and TRBJ2-7; 9 nucleotides align to TRBD2. The CDR3 is made up of 19 amino acids. Germline V gene sequence: CDR1 MDHEN, CDR2 SYDVKM. The V segment lost 6 bases and the J segment 0 bases; nucleotides outside the gene matches: 18.

The chain recombines TRBV7-2 with TRBJ2-2, with D tentatively TRBD1 or TRBD2 (6 bases each). The CDR3 length is 16 residues. Trimming took 7 bases from V and 0 from J, leaving 15 bases between them. Germline V gene lookup returns CDR1 SGHTA and CDR2 FQGNSA. The CDR3 protein is CASTRGAPSNTGELFF. CDR3 DNA sequence: TGTGCCAGCACGAGGGGGGCTCCCTCGAACACCGGGGAGCTGTTTTTT.